This T cell receptor beta chain was recovered during a study of human CD8 memory T cell subsets. Among CD8+ T cells, TPEX were CCR7+ PD-1+ TIGIT+ early memory cells with exhausted-like traits. Duplicate vials of more than 130,000 sorted CD8+ T cells per subset supplied the RNA. UMI-labeled 5' RACE was the method by which TCR beta libraries were made. Authors' methods: Functional CDR3 beta clonotype counts ranged from about 3,000 to 20,000 in each TCR beta library. Reanalyzing the 5' RACE reads, TCRdb keeps one entry per CDR3 protein, without DNA. TCRdb's processing, not the study's, gives the V and J calls here. The table for this sample gives about 6,700 distinct CDR3 sequences. CDR3 length: 11 residues. Looked up from germline, CDR1 is LNHDA and CDR2 is SQIVND (reference sequence). Measured by frequency, this clonotype is medium-sized. Its antigen remains unidentified. Study-level results: Stem-like memory and precursor exhausted T cell repertoires barely overlapped.

The clonotype originates from a human donor in good health. Sequenced sample: CD8+ T cells from PBMCs. The chain uses TRBV19 and TRBJ1-2; TCRdb reports TRBD1, a call that lacks DNA to check it against. The CDR3 spells CASSPGLGYTF.